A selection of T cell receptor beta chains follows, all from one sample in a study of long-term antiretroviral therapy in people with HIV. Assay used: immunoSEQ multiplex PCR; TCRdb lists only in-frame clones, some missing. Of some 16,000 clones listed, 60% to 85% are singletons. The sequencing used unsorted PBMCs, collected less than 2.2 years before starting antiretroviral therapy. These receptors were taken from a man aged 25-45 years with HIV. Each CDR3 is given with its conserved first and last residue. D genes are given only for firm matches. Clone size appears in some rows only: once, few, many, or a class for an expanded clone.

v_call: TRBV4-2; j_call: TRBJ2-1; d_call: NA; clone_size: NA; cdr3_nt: TGTGCCAGCAGCCAAGATGTTGGACTTGCGACGAGGAATGAGCAGTTCTTC; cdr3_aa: CASSQDVGLATRNEQFF
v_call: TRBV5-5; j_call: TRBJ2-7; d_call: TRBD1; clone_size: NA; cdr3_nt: TGTGCCAGCAGCTTGGCTCTCCCGGGACAGGGCGCCTACGAGCAGTACTTC; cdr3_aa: CASSLALPGQGAYEQYF
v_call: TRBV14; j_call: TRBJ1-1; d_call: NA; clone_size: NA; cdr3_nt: TGTGCCAGCAGCCAAGTACAGGGCCGAAAATTGAACACTGAAGCTTTCTTT; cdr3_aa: CASSQVQGRKLNTEAFF
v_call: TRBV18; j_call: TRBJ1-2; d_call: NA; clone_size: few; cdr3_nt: TGTGCCAGCTCCCCCCGGGACTCCTATGGCTACACCTTC; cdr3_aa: CASSPRDSYGYTF
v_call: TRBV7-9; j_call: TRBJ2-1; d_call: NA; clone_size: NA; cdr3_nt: TGTGCCAGCAGCCGAGGACTGAGCTCCTACAATGAGCAGTTCTTC; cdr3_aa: CASSRGLSSYNEQFF
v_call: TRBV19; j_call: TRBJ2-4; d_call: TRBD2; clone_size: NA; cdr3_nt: TGTGCCAGGAGTATAGCGGGAGGAGGAAACATTCAGTACTTC; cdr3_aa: CARSIAGGGNIQYF
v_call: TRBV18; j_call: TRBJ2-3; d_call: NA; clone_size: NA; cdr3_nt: TGTGCCAGCTCACCACGGACAAGCACAGATACGCAGTATTTT; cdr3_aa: CASSPRTSTDTQYF
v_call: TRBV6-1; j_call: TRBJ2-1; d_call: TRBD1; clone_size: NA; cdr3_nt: TGTGCCAGCAGTGACATGGGACAGGGTAACAATGAGCAGTTCTTC; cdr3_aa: CASSDMGQGNNEQFF
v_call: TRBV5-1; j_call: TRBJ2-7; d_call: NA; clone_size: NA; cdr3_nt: TGCGCCAGCAGCTTGGATTCCCGGGACAACTACGAGCAGTACTTC; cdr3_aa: CASSLDSRDNYEQYF
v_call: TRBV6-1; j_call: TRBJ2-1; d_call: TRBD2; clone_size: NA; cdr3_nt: TGTGCCAGCAGTGAATTCGCCAGAGCGGGGGGGCCCAATGAGCAGTTCTTC; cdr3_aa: CASSEFARAGGPNEQFF
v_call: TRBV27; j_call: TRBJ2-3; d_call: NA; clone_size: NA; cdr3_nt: TGTGCCAGCAGTCCATGGCCTAGCCCCCTGAGCACAGATACGCAGTATTTT; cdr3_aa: CASSPWPSPLSTDTQYF
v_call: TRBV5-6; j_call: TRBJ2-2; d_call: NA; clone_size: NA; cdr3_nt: TGTGCCAGCAGCTGGCCAACCGGGGAGCTGTTTTTT; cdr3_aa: CASSWPTGELFF
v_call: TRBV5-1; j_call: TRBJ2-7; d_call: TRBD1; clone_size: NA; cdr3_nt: TGCGCCAGCAGCTTGAATCCGGGACAGGGGACCGAGCAGTACTTC; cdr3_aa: CASSLNPGQGTEQYF
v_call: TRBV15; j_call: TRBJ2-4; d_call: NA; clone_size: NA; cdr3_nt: TGTGCCACCAGCACTATGGAGGGCAAAAACATTCAGTACTTC; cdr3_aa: CATSTMEGKNIQYF